This TCR beta chain comes out of a study of blood T cell repertoires in COVID-19. Across the whole study: Samples came from the United States, Italy and Spain, spanning acute and convalescent COVID-19.

Measured with immunoSEQ multiplex PCR; TCRdb has only the in-frame clones, and not every one. The table includes more than 200,000 clones, 75% to 95% detected once. This CDR3 has 15 amino acids. Trimming shortened V by 5 bases and J by 3 bases, and 16 bases separated the two germline ends. Germline CDR1 reads SGHVS; CDR2 reads FQNEAQ. Grouping used clinical history reported by participants in a survey and questionnaire. Cohort 3 recovery required two negative PCRs, clearance, or symptom resolution. The TCR originated in a woman younger than 30 who had recovered from COVID-19. Source material: PBMCs or T cells enriched from blood (not recorded which). The chain has TRBV7-8 and TRBJ1-2, with D possibly TRBD1 on 6 matching bases. This chain's CDR3 is CASSPRGGGHYGYTF. The CDR3 DNA is TGTGCCAGCAGCCCCCGGGGAGGGGGGCACTATGGCTACACCTTC.